This T cell receptor beta chain was sequenced during a study of shared clonotypes between healthy human individuals. Assay used: immunoSEQ multiplex PCR; TCRdb lists only in-frame clones, some missing. There are 450,000 or so clones in the sample; over 60% occur only once, and about 12% lies in the top ten. Trimming removed 5 bases at V and 3 bases at J, with 9 bases between. This CDR3 has 12 amino acids. Germline CDR1 and CDR2: GTSNPN and SVGIG (reference sequence). Input material: PBMCs. This clonotype originated in a woman in her 40s in good health. Some clones in this sample may be carry-over from other donors' samples. J is TRBJ2-3 and V is TRBV30, with a tentative D call TRBD2 (5 bases). The CDR3 nucleotides are TGTGCCTGGGAGGGCAGGACAGATACGCAGTATTTT. The encoded protein is CAWEGRTDTQYF.